These 13 T cell receptor beta chains originate from one sample sequenced in a study of PD-1 blockade in classical Hodgkin lymphoma. No patient escaped relapse after autologous stem cell transplantation, and brentuximab vedotin exposure varied. TCRdb's copy holds only in-frame clones and misses some; the assay was immunoSEQ multiplex PCR. The sample yields roughly 70,000 clones, over 55% seen once. The sequencing used peripheral blood mononuclear cells (PBMCs), collected before the second cycle of nivolumab. These receptors came from a human donor with classical Hodgkin lymphoma.

The chain links TRBV2 to TRBJ2-3; D may correspond to TRBD1 or TRBD2 (6 bases each). This CDR3 is 15 amino acids long. V gave up 1 base and J gave up 6 bases, with 14 bases separating them. CDR1 and CDR2 (germline): SNHLY, FYNNEI. The CDR3 spells CASSEGGTPMDTQYF. Here the CDR3 DNA reads TGTGCCAGCAGTGAAGGCGGGACACCTATGGATACGCAGTATTTT.

This clone was seen many times. The chain joins TRBV19 to TRBJ1-2; 11 bases are shared with TRBD1. CDR3 length: 14 residues. Germline V gives CDR1 LNHDA, CDR2 SQIVND (reference sequence). V lost 6 bases to trimming and J lost 8 bases; unmatched junction nucleotides: 8. CDR3 sequence reads: CASRHGQGAGGYTF. The CDR3 DNA reads TGTGCCAGTAGACACGGACAGGGGGCAGGAGGCTACACCTTC.

The chain recombines TRBV28 with TRBJ2-3; 9 bases are shared with TRBD2. The trim removed 4 bases at V and 3 bases at J, leaving 11 bases unmatched. Germline lookup yields CDR1 MDHEN and CDR2 SYDVKM. This CDR3 has 17 amino acids. Here the CDR3 reads CASSSHDWAGGTDTQYF. CDR3 nucleotide sequence: TGTGCCAGCAGTTCCCATGACTGGGCGGGGGGGACAGATACGCAGTATTTT.

This clone was seen only a few times. The chain has TRBV10-2 and TRBJ1-2; no reliable D call. The CDR3 consists of 14 residues. The germline V and J ends were trimmed by 7 bases and 6 bases, with 18 bases remaining between them. The germline gives CDR1 WSHSY, CDR2 SAAADI. The CDR3 nucleotides are TGCGCCAGCACCGATTGGGCCACGACTCATGGCTACACCTTC. The encoded protein is CASTDWATTHGYTF.

The chain joins TRBV11-3 to TRBJ2-1; perhaps TRBD2 as D (5 bases). Trimming removed 0 bases from V and 4 bases from J, with 13 bases in between. Per germline, CDR1 SGHNT and CDR2 YENEEA. The CDR3 sequence is 16 residues long. The CDR3 bases are TGTGCCAGCAGCTTAGATGCGGGTAGCCCTTACAATGAGCAGTTCTTC. This sequence encodes CASSLDAGSPYNEQFF. The entire variable domain, with the rest obtained from reference TRBV11-3 and TRBJ2-1, is as follows: EAGVVQSPRYKIIEKKQPVAFWCNPISGHNTLYWYLQNLGQGPELLIRYENEEAVDDSQLPKDRFSAERLKGVDSTLKIQPAELGDSAVYLCASSLDAGSPYNEQFFGPGTRLTVL.

This rearrangement joins TRBV7-6 to TRBJ2-7; D unclear. Germline V CDR1 and CDR2: SGHVS, FNYEAQ. The V gene lost 4 bases and the J gene lost 6 bases, with 10 bases spanning the gap. The CDR3 has 12 amino acids. The CDR3 DNA is TGTGCCAGCAGCTCCGAGGTCGGCGAGCAGTACTTC. It specifies CASSSEVGEQYF.

The DNA for the CDR3 is TGCGCCAGCAGCCAAGCAGGGGACGGTTCACCCCTCCACTTT. As protein: CASSQAGDGSPLHF. The V call is TRBV4-1, the J call TRBJ1-6; D might be TRBD1 (6 bases). The CDR3 length is 14 residues. Germline loops: CDR1 MGHRA, CDR2 YSYEKL. V dropped 1 base and J dropped 9 bases, with 10 bases sitting between them.

This chain links TRBV5-6 with TRBJ1-5; 7 nucleotides align to TRBD1. V lost 2 bases, J lost 5 bases, and 7 bases stayed unmatched. The germline gives CDR1 SGHDT, CDR2 YYEEEE. The CDR3 spans 15 residues. Here the CDR3 DNA reads TGTGCCAGCAGCTTCCTGGACAGGTCCGATCAGCCCCAGCATTTT. Translated: CASSFLDRSDQPQHF.

This clone has more than one count but fewer than ten. This chain joins TRBV11-3 and TRBJ2-2; 8 bases line up with TRBD1. The ends lost 5 bases at V and 7 bases at J; junction bases unmatched: 6. Looked up from germline, CDR1 is SGHNT and CDR2 is YENEEA. This CDR3 contains 14 residues. In nucleotides, the CDR3 is TGTGCCAGCAGCGCGGCCGACAGGGGCGGGGAGCTGTTTTTT. This gives the protein CASSAADRGGELFF.

The CDR3 DNA is TGTGCCAGTAGTGCCCCTTACAGGGGGTTTAACACTGAAGCTTTCTTT. Protein: CASSAPYRGFNTEAFF. V gene TRBV19 combines with J gene TRBJ1-1, with 8 bases lining up with TRBD1. With 5 bases clipped from V and 2 bases from J, the junction kept 10 bases outside the gene matches. The V gene's germline CDR1 is LNHDA and CDR2 SQIVND (reference sequence). The CDR3 is 16 residues long.

The rearrangement links TRBV6-1 to TRBJ2-1, with 10 bases lining up with TRBD1. The CDR3 runs 15 residues. Germline CDR1 MNHNS, CDR2 SASEGT. V lost 4 bases and J lost 7; bases outside the gene matches: 7. The CDR3 DNA reads TGTGCCAGCAGTGTAGACAGGGGGCGGGCGAATGAGCAGTTCTTC. Translated, it gives CASSVDRGRANEQFF.

The chain employs TRBV30 and TRBJ2-6; D gene ambiguous. Trimming stripped 5 bases from V and 0 bases from J, with 5 bases between. Germline CDR1 is GTSNPN and CDR2 is SVGIG (reference sequence). This CDR3 spans 13 amino acids. CDR3 bases: TGTGCCTGGTTCCTCTCTGGGGCCAACGTCCTGACTTTC. Translation: CAWFLSGANVLTF.

The chain recombines TRBV4-1 with TRBJ2-3, with TRBD2 matching over 10 bases. V shed 4 bases and J 2 bases; nucleotides not matched to a gene: 6. CDR1 and CDR2 from the germline V gene are MGHRA and YSYEKL. The CDR3 is 16 amino acids. The CDR3 sequence: CASSRGGLANTDTQYF. CDR3 nucleotides: TGCGCCAGCAGCCGAGGGGGACTAGCGAACACAGATACGCAGTATTTT.